This TCR beta chain was identified in a study of T cell responses to AZD1222 COVID-19 vaccine. This clone was seen just once. Its antigen is as yet unknown. The DNA is omitted, as the CDR3 cannot be located on it reliably, and the CDR3 follows TCRdb's listing. The CDR3 sequence runs 14 residues, both termini included. Germline V gene data show CDR1 as MDHEN and CDR2 as SYDVKM. The repertoire was sequenced with immunoSEQ multiplex PCR; TCRdb's copy has only in-frame clones and lacks some. Seen here are approximately 190,000 clones, roughly 93% observed once, and the top ten hold roughly 0.98%. Points from the study as a whole: Spike as a whole was targeted by vaccine-associated CD4 TCRs, dominant at 160-218 and 743-854.

This sequence was found in an adult in good health. V is TRBV28 and J is TRBJ1-1; the table names TRBD1, a call not compared with the DNA. This material consisted of peripheral blood, taken on day 0 of AZD1222 vaccination. CDR3 sequence: CATDSGQGGTEAFF.